This T cell receptor beta chain derives from a study of T-cell reconstitution after alpha-beta-depleted transplantation in children. This clonotype has only a few counts. The library targeted TCRbeta and was prepared with unique molecular identifiers. TCRdb processed the PCR reads anew with MiXCR; each CDR3 protein has one entry. This table has around 380,000 distinct CDR3 sequences, roughly a tenth appearing once. The CDR3 runs to 16 residues. Trimming took off 0 bases at V and 2 bases at J, with 12 bases between the two ends. Germline lookup yields CDR1 LGHDT and CDR2 YNNKEL (reference sequence). Sequenced material: PBMCs from the stem cell graft donor, taken from the stem cell graft. The receptor was derived from a human donor who donated a stem cell graft to a child with acute myeloid leukemia. The V gene is TRBV3-1, the J gene TRBJ2-3; tentative D call: TRBD1 (5 bases). The DNA for the CDR3 is TGTGCCAGCAGCCAAGATTCGGCAGGGTACACAGATACGCAGTATTTT. The encoded protein is CASSQDSAGYTDTQYF.